The next 32 T cell receptor beta chains were all read from a single sample in a study of vaccination effects on CD4 cells after COVID-19. Around day 10 of culture, CD4+ T cells were separated out. As their vaccination, participants received two doses of either BNT162b2 or mRNA-1273. Only in-frame clones appear in the TCRdb table, and some are missing; sequencing was by immunoSEQ multiplex PCR. The sample carries fewer than 75,000 clones, about four fifths recorded once. No antigens are known for them. The sample was CD4+ T cells from PBMCs cultured without peptide, taken after COVID-19 vaccination. The receptors derive from a human donor who received a COVID-19 vaccine.

The CDR3, as DNA: TGTGCCAGCAGCAAAAAAGGGGGATGGGACCTCGTACGGCATGGCTACACCTTC. Translating gives CASSKKGGWDLVRHGYTF. This sequence joins TRBV21-1 and TRBJ1-2; the D call in the table, TRBD1, was not verified against the DNA. TRBV21-1 is a pseudogene segment. The CDR3 totals 18 residues.

The chain recombines TRBV6-5 with TRBJ2-7; 8 nucleotides agree with TRBD1. V lost 4 bases, J lost 7 bases, and 9 bases stayed unmatched. The germline V gene encodes CDR1 MNHEY and CDR2 SVGAGI. CDR3 length: 14 amino acids. The CDR3 DNA reads as TGTGCCAGCAGTTCGACAGGGGCGTCGAGGGAGCAGTACTTC. Translation: CASSSTGASREQYF.

The CDR3 reads CAWSTNIGPLSPLHF. The CDR3 nucleotides read TGTGCCTGGAGTACCAACATTGGACCACTGTCACCCCTCCACTTT. The rearrangement uses TRBV30 and TRBJ1-6; no reliable D call. Trimming removed 2 bases from V and 10 bases from J, with 18 bases in between. Germline V gene lookup returns CDR1 GTSNPN and CDR2 SVGIG (reference sequence). The CDR3 runs 15 residues. Full variable domain (missing parts from reference TRBV30 and TRBJ1-6): SQTIHQWPATLVQPVGSPLSLECTVEGTSNPNLYWYRQAAGRGLQLLFYSVGIGQISSEVPQNLSASRPQDRQFILSSKKLLLSDSGFYLCAWSTNIGPLSPLHFGNGTRLTVT.

The rearrangement links TRBV9 to TRBJ1-2; 7 bases line up with TRBD1. V was clipped by 5 bases and J by 8 bases; unmatched bases: 12. Germline lookup yields CDR1 SGDLS and CDR2 YYNGEE. The CDR3 contains 14 residues. CDR3 sequence reads: CASRQGQLTGGYTF. The CDR3 DNA sequence: TGTGCCAGCAGACAGGGGCAATTGACGGGGGGCTACACCTTC.

The V and J genes are TRBV6-1 and TRBJ1-4, with D uncertain. V gave up 2 bases and J gave up 8 bases, with 6 bases separating them. From germline, CDR1 is MNHNS and CDR2 SASEGT. The CDR3 loop spans 12 amino acids. The DNA of the CDR3 is TGTGCCAGCAGTGAATATCGGGAAAAACTGTTTTTT. This gives the protein CASSEYREKLFF.

This clone has more than one count but fewer than ten. The rearrangement links TRBV9 to TRBJ2-1; D is unclear. The CDR3 totals 12 residues. Trimming stripped 0 bases from V and 9 bases from J, with 7 bases between. CDR1 is SGDLS, CDR2 YYNGEE, per germline. The CDR3 reads CASSVVGGEQFF. CDR3 nucleotide sequence: TGTGCCAGCAGCGTAGTCGGCGGTGAGCAGTTCTTC.

This rearrangement joins TRBV27 to TRBJ1-1; no clear D gene. The V gene's germline CDR1 is MNHEY and CDR2 SMNVEV (reference sequence). The CDR3 covers 14 residues. V lost 5 bases and J lost 0, with 10 bases in between. CDR3 in DNA: TGTGCCAGCAGTCAGACGGATATGAACACTGAAGCTTTCTTT. Encoded protein: CASSQTDMNTEAFF.

The chain joins TRBV7-8 to TRBJ2-2; tentatively, D is TRBD1 (5 bases). V was clipped by 2 bases and J by 7 bases, with 14 bases between them. This CDR3 has 15 residues. In germline, CDR1 is SGHVS, CDR2 FQNEAQ. CDR3 sequence (DNA): TGTGCCAGCAGCTTAAGGTCAGGGTGGAGCGGGGAGCTGTTTTTT. It is translated as CASSLRSGWSGELFF. Full variable domain (outside the CDR3, taken from reference TRBV7-8 and TRBJ2-2): GAGVSQSPRYKVAKRGQDVALRCDPISGHVSLFWYQQALGQGPEFLTYFQNEAQLDKSGLPSDRFFAERPEGSVSTLKIQRTQQEDSAVYLCASSLRSGWSGELFFGEGSRLTVL.

A single count supports this clone. The rearrangement joins TRBV19 to TRBJ2-3; D remains ambiguous. V was cut by 5 bases and J by 0 bases, with 9 bases left in between. The CDR3 loop spans 14 amino acids. From germline, CDR1 is LNHDA and CDR2 SQIVND (reference sequence). CDR3 protein: CASSPHDSTDTQYF. The CDR3 nucleotides are TGTGCCAGTAGTCCCCATGACAGCACAGATACGCAGTATTTT. The full variable domain, rest sourced from reference TRBV19 and TRBJ2-3, is DGGITQSPKYLFRKEGQNVTLSCEQNLNHDAMYWYRQDPGQGLRLIYYSQIVNDFQKGDIAEGYSVSREKKESFPLTVTSAQKNPTAFYLCASSPHDSTDTQYFGPGTRLTVL.

The chain recombines TRBV5-1 with TRBJ2-3; D unclear. Trimming removed 4 bases at V and 2 bases at J, with 8 bases between. The CDR3 runs 13 residues. Germline lookup yields CDR1 SGHRS and CDR2 YFSETQ. For the CDR3, the DNA is TGCGCCAGCAGCCTTACCCTCACAGATACGCAGTATTTT. It is translated as CASSLTLTDTQYF.

A few counts support this clone. The V call is TRBV18, the J call TRBJ1-1; 10 bases agree with TRBD1. Germline CDR1 reads KGHSH; CDR2 reads LQKENI. CDR3 size: 17 residues. V shed 1 base, J shed 0 bases, and the junction held 5 bases outside the gene matches. The CDR3 region has the DNA TGTGCCAGCTCACCACGGGACAGGGGAAACCTGAACACTGAAGCTTTCTTT. Residues: CASSPRDRGNLNTEAFF.

The J gene is TRBJ1-2, the V gene TRBV11-2; possible D gene TRBD1, 6 bases. This CDR3 comprises 15 residues. V lost 5 bases, J lost 5 bases, and 18 bases lay in between. CDR1 and CDR2 from the germline V gene are SGHAT and FQNNGV. The CDR3 DNA follows: TGTGCCAGCAGCACGAGACAGGAGGGAGTTTATGGCTACACCTTC. Translation gives CASSTRQEGVYGYTF.

J is TRBJ1-2 and V is TRBV12-3 or TRBV12-4; D ambiguous. Deletions cut 9 bases from V and 7 bases from J, with 15 bases between. This CDR3 has 12 residues. The CDR3 is CASRESRPGYTF. In DNA, the CDR3 is TGTGCCAGTCGGGAGAGCAGGCCTGGCTACACCTTC.

The J gene is TRBJ2-1, the V gene TRBV6-5, with D possibly matching TRBD2 (6 bases). The CDR3 totals 15 residues. In germline, CDR1 is MNHEY, CDR2 SVGAGI. Trimming pared 5 bases from V and 4 bases from J, leaving 15 bases between. CDR3 sequence reads: CASSRRLGRYNEQFF. Written as DNA, the CDR3 is TGTGCCAGCAGTCGCCGACTAGGGAGGTACAATGAGCAGTTCTTC.

A few counts support this clone. The V and J genes are TRBV7-2 and TRBJ1-3, with D unresolved. The V gene lost 1 base and the J gene lost 3 bases, with 7 bases spanning the gap. The CDR3 is made up of 14 amino acids. Looked up from germline, CDR1 is SGHTA and CDR2 is FQGNSA. CDR3: CASSLGAIGNTIYF. In nucleotides, the CDR3 is TGTGCCAGCAGCTTAGGGGCTATTGGAAACACCATATATTTT.

The chain employs TRBV7-9 and TRBJ1-5, with a possible D match to TRBD1 (5 bases). Trimming took off 5 bases at V and 5 bases at J, with 7 bases between the two ends. The CDR3 runs to 12 residues. CDR1 and CDR2 (germline): SEHNR, FQNEAQ (reference sequence). The DNA of the CDR3 is TGTGCCAGCAGCCTAGGGGATCAGCCCCAGCATTTT. Its translation: CASSLGDQPQHF.

This chain links TRBV28 with TRBJ2-1, with 10 bases identical to TRBD2. There are 17 residues in the CDR3. Germline CDR1 and CDR2: MDHEN and SYDVKM. The J segment lost 7 bases and the V segment lost 2 bases, leaving 11 bases of the junction unmatched. CDR3 in DNA: TGTGCCAGCAGTTTACCTCCCAGCGGGAGGGCCAGGAATGAGCAGTTCTTC. Translated, it gives CASSLPPSGRARNEQFF.

V usage is TRBV4-3 and J usage is TRBJ2-1; TRBD2 matches at 9 bases. After removal of 4 bases from V and 7 bases from J, the junction contained 14 bases not matched to a gene. The germline gives CDR1 LGHNA, CDR2 YSLEER. The CDR3 is 17 residues long. The CDR3 spells CASSREGPSGGINEQFF. The CDR3 DNA reads as TGCGCCAGCAGCCGGGAAGGTCCGAGCGGGGGGATAAATGAGCAGTTCTTC.

The V call is TRBV6-5, the J call TRBJ2-2; 10 bases agree with TRBD1. This CDR3 has 15 residues. CDR1 is MNHEY and CDR2 is SVGAGI in the germline V gene. The V gene end was trimmed by 6 bases and the J gene end by 7 bases; junction bases not matched to a gene: 8. CDR3 nucleotides: TGTGCCAGCAGACCCGGGACAGGGGCGTTCGGGGAGCTGTTTTTT. Translating it yields CASRPGTGAFGELFF.

The chain links TRBV12-3 or TRBV12-4 to TRBJ1-1; D not resolved. V gave up 6 bases and J gave up 7 bases, with 15 bases separating them. The CDR3 length is 13 residues. As DNA, the CDR3 is TGTGCCAGCAGAATCACGGGATTTCATGAAGCTTTCTTT. Amino acid sequence: CASRITGFHEAFF.

This clone was counted only a few times. The chain couples TRBV5-1 to TRBJ1-4, with D possibly matching TRBD1 (5 bases). The CDR3 has 16 residues. Germline-derived CDR1 and CDR2 are SGHRS and YFSETQ. Trimming pared 0 bases from V and 6 bases from J, leaving 15 bases between. The CDR3 region is CASSLEGFAGDEKLFF. In nucleotides, the CDR3 is TGCGCCAGCAGCTTGGAAGGGTTCGCGGGGGATGAAAAACTGTTTTTT.

This clone was found once. The chain employs TRBV21-1 and TRBJ1-1. TRBV21-1 is given as a pseudogene. This CDR3 contains 13 residues. The CDR3 DNA follows: TGTGCCAGCAGCAAAGATGGAAGGAGCGCGGCTTTCTTT. This sequence encodes CASSKDGRSAAFF.

This chain links TRBV5-1 with TRBJ1-1; 7 bases line up with TRBD1. The CDR3 contains 13 residues. With V trimmed by 7 bases and J by 11 bases, 14 bases remained unmatched. Germline lookup yields CDR1 SGHRS and CDR2 YFSETQ. The CDR3 DNA reads as TGCGCCAGCGCGGTGGAGAGGGACAGTGCGGCTTTCTTT. Translating it yields CASAVERDSAAFF.

This clone was seen a single time. V and J are TRBV19 and TRBJ2-7, with D possibly TRBD1 on 5 matching bases. The CDR3 is made up of 15 amino acids. Germline V gene lookup returns CDR1 LNHDA and CDR2 SQIVND (reference sequence). V was shortened by 6 bases and J by 3 bases, with 18 bases between the two germline ends. The DNA for the CDR3 is TGTGCCAGTAGCCTCTCGACAGCTCTACGCTACGAGCAGTACTTC. It codes for CASSLSTALRYEQYF.

CDR3 sequence (DNA): TGCAGTGCTAGTAGGAGCGGTTTCTCCTACAATGAGCAGTTCTTC. It is translated as CSASRSGFSYNEQFF. The chain carries TRBV20-1 and TRBJ2-1; tentatively, D is TRBD2 (5 bases). CDR3 length: 15 amino acids. Between the trimmed V and J ends, which lost 3 bases and 0 bases, there was a span of 12 bases. Germline V lookup: CDR1 DFQATT, CDR2 SNEGSKA (reference sequence).

The chain joins TRBV9 to TRBJ2-5; 10 bases align to TRBD1. Losses at the gene ends were 2 bases for V and 0 bases for J; bases not matched to a gene: 4. The V gene's germline CDR1 is SGDLS and CDR2 YYNGEE. This CDR3 is 16 amino acids long. DNA for the CDR3: TGTGCCAGCAGCGTTGGGACAGGGGATAACCAAGAGACCCAGTACTTC. Translating it yields CASSVGTGDNQETQYF. Full variable domain (outside the CDR3, taken from reference TRBV9 and TRBJ2-5): DSGVTQTPKHLITATGQRVTLRCSPRSGDLSVYWYQQSLDQGLQFLIQYYNGEERAKGNILERFSAQQFPDLHSELNLSSLELGDSALYFCASSVGTGDNQETQYFGPGTRLLVL.

V is TRBV5-1 and J is TRBJ2-2; possibly TRBD1 or TRBD2 for D (6 bases each). The CDR3 runs to 15 residues. CDR1 is SGHRS, CDR2 YFSETQ, per germline. The germline V and J ends were trimmed by 0 bases and 4 bases, with 10 bases remaining between them. CDR3 region: CASSLVQGGTGELFF. The CDR3 DNA follows: TGCGCCAGCAGCTTGGTACAGGGAGGCACCGGGGAGCTGTTTTTT.

The CDR3, as DNA: TGTGCCAGCCACTTTGGACTCTTCACCGGGGAGCTGTTTTTT. This sequence encodes CASHFGLFTGELFF. V usage is TRBV28 and J usage is TRBJ2-2; weak D call: TRBD2 (5 bases). This CDR3 contains 14 residues. CDR1 is MDHEN, CDR2 SYDVKM, per germline. Between the trimmed V and J ends, which lost 8 bases and 4 bases, there was a span of 14 bases.

This clone has just a few counts. This sequence joins TRBV6-5 and TRBJ1-2; D gene uncertain. Per the germline V gene, CDR1 is MNHEY and CDR2 is SVGAGI. This CDR3 has 14 amino acids. The V and J ends lost 7 bases and 1 base respectively, with 13 bases between them. The CDR3 here is CASISKRFNYGYTF. Written as DNA, the CDR3 is TGTGCCAGCATATCAAAGAGATTTAACTATGGCTACACCTTC.

This chain connects TRBV10-3 to TRBJ1-2; perhaps TRBD1 as D (6 bases). Germline assignment: CDR1 ENHRY and CDR2 SYGVKD. There are 13 residues in the CDR3. Trimming cost V 3 bases and J 4 bases, with 9 bases left between them. The CDR3 sequence is CAISETGFYGYTF. The DNA for the CDR3 is TGTGCCATCAGTGAAACAGGGTTCTATGGCTACACCTTC.

The gene calls are TRBV27 and TRBJ1-2; D not certain. The germline CDR1 and CDR2 sequences are MNHEY and SMNVEV (reference sequence). The CDR3 has 10 amino acids. V dropped 3 bases and J dropped 8 bases, with 4 bases sitting between them. Here the CDR3 reads CASSLSGYTF. The CDR3 DNA sequence: TGTGCCAGCAGTTTGAGCGGCTACACCTTC.

V gene TRBV3-1 (or the pseudogene TRBV3-2) combines with J gene TRBJ1-2, with a weak D call TRBD1 (6 bases). Germline assignment: CDR1 LGHDT and CDR2 YNNKEL (reference sequence). This CDR3 has 15 amino acids. The germline V and J ends were trimmed by 3 bases and 1 base, with 12 bases remaining between them. The CDR3 spells CASSHRQAFNYGYTF. As DNA, the CDR3 is TGTGCCAGCAGCCACCGACAGGCTTTTAACTATGGCTACACCTTC.